This entry lists 9 T cell receptor beta chains sequenced from one sample in a study of post-analysis software for immune sequencing data. Antigen specificity for these receptors is unknown. Included in the TCR beta cDNA libraries were unique molecular identifiers. TCRdb reprocessed the PCR reads via MiXCR and lists one record per CDR3 protein. The sample lists hundreds of thousands of distinct CDR3 sequences, approximately 59% occurring once. Study conclusions and caveats: Patients used several TRBV segments, including TRBV5-6, TRBV5-1 and TRBV20-1, more often than controls.

Source material: blood. Every receptor here comes from a girl aged 2 to 10 with multiple sclerosis.

The chain uses TRBV4-3 and TRBJ1-6; D not certain. Trimming cost V 5 bases and J 7 bases, with 12 bases left between them. Germline V CDR1 and CDR2: LGHNA, YSLEER. This CDR3 has 14 amino acids. The DNA for the CDR3 is TGCGCCAGCAGCGCGGGGTTATCGAATTCACCCCTCCACTTT. As protein: CASSAGLSNSPLHF.

The sample holds one count of this clonotype. The gene calls are TRBV11-1 and TRBJ2-6, with D possibly matching TRBD1 (7 bases). The V end lost 4 bases, the J end lost 4 bases, and 17 bases lay between the germline ends. Germline V gene lookup returns CDR1 SGHAT and CDR2 FQDESV (reference sequence). CDR3 length equals 17 residues. CDR3 sequence: CASSSTGTVSGANVLTF. CDR3 in DNA: TGTGCCAGCAGCTCGACAGGGACTGTTTCCGGGGCCAACGTCCTGACTTTC.

A remark on this clonotype: One end of the junction is discordant with germline, which a read error may explain. The chain uses TRBV2 and TRBJ1-2; 9 bases match TRBD1. The germline V gene encodes CDR1 SNHLY and CDR2 FYNNEI. The CDR3 has 14 residues. Written as DNA, the CDR3 is TGTGCCACCAGTCCCGGGACAGGGATCGATGGCTACACCTTC. It translates to CATSPGTGIDGYTF.

The chain has TRBV5-1 and TRBJ2-1, with 10 positions matching TRBD2. Per germline, CDR1 SGHRS and CDR2 YFSETQ. The CDR3 spans 14 residues. Losses at the gene ends were 5 bases for V and 7 bases for J; bases not matched to a gene: 6. The CDR3 region is CASRSSSGSNEQFF. The DNA for the CDR3 is TGCGCCAGCAGGAGTTCTAGCGGGAGTAATGAGCAGTTCTTC.

The J gene is TRBJ1-2, the V gene TRBV5-1; D not certain. V shed 4 bases and J shed 3 bases, with 7 bases lying between them. CDR3 size: 12 residues. CDR1 and CDR2 from the germline V gene are SGHRS and YFSETQ. The CDR3 nucleotides are TGCGCCAGCAGCGGATCTGACTATGGCTACACCTTC. Encoded protein: CASSGSDYGYTF.

V usage is TRBV25-1 and J usage is TRBJ2-5; no clear D gene. V was shortened by 3 bases and J by 1 base, with 12 bases between the two germline ends. Germline V gene sequence: CDR1 MGHDK, CDR2 SYGVNS. CDR3 size: 15 residues. CDR3 amino acids: CASSDKGSSQETQYF. CDR3 in DNA: TGTGCCAGCAGTGATAAGGGATCAAGCCAAGAGACCCAGTACTTC.

This clonotype was detected only a few times. J is TRBJ2-3 and V is TRBV5-1, with a possible D match to TRBD1 (6 bases). The germline CDR1 and CDR2 sequences are SGHRS and YFSETQ. V was trimmed by 1 base and J by 3 bases, leaving 15 bases between them. The CDR3 contains 16 residues. The CDR3 region is CASSLLGSGETDTQYF. Here the CDR3 DNA reads TGCGCCAGCAGCTTGTTAGGGTCAGGGGAAACAGATACGCAGTATTTT.

V gene TRBV7-9 combines with J gene TRBJ2-7; D unclear. The CDR3 spans 14 residues. CDR1 and CDR2 from the germline V gene are SEHNR and FQNEAQ (reference sequence). Trimming cost V 3 bases and J 4 bases, with 13 bases left between them. In DNA form, the CDR3 reads TGTGCCAGCAGCTTTCTCAAAATCGGGTACGAGCAGTACTTC. Its translation: CASSFLKIGYEQYF.

This sequence joins TRBV6-6 and TRBJ2-7; 8 nucleotides agree with TRBD2. The junction had 5 bases not matched to a gene; V was cut back by 2 bases and J by 5 bases. The germline CDR1 and CDR2 sequences are MNHNY and SVGAGI (reference sequence). The CDR3 is 14 residues long. CDR3 sequence: CASSYGTRIHEQYF. The CDR3 bases are TGTGCCAGCAGTTACGGGACTAGAATACACGAGCAGTACTTC.